What follows are 22 T cell receptor beta chains derived from one specimen sequenced in a study of T cells in Graves' hyperthyroidism and ophthalmopathy. TCR beta CDR3 regions were amplified from RNA transcripts. TCR CDR3 regions were first amplified by RT-PCR with HTBI primers. One entry per CDR3 protein results from TCRdb running MiXCR on the multiplex PCR reads. The sample holds 550,000 to 600,000 distinct CDR3 sequences, approximately 16% seen once. The material sequenced was blood. The receptors originated from a young woman with Graves' hyperthyroidism.

This clonotype was counted a few times. The chain combines TRBV10-3 with TRBJ2-5; 9 bases fit TRBD2. This CDR3 spans 16 amino acids. Germline V gene lookup returns CDR1 ENHRY and CDR2 SYGVKD. V was clipped by 4 bases and J by 2 bases; unmatched bases: 8. CDR3 DNA: TGTGCCATCAGTGCGGCTAGCGGGGTGGATCAAGAGACCCAGTACTTC. Amino acid sequence: CAISAASGVDQETQYF.

This clonotype was recorded a few times. This rearrangement joins TRBV29-1 to TRBJ2-7; D is unclear. CDR3 length: 11 amino acids. The V end lost 5 bases, the J end lost 2 bases, and 7 bases lay between the germline ends. Germline CDR1 and CDR2: SQVTM and ANQGSEA. The CDR3 region has the DNA TGCAGCGTTTGGCAGACCTACGAGCAGTACTTC. Protein sequence: CSVWQTYEQYF.

V is TRBV15 and J is TRBJ2-7; 9 nucleotides match TRBD1. The CDR3 has 16 residues. CDR1 and CDR2 (germline): LNHNV, YYDKDF (reference sequence). Losses at the gene ends were 1 base for V and 4 bases for J; bases not matched to a gene: 8. The CDR3 sequence is CATSRVRGTGIYEQYF. CDR3 nucleotides: TGTGCCACCAGCAGAGTCCGCGGGACAGGGATTTACGAGCAGTACTTC.

This rearrangement joins TRBV3-1 to TRBJ2-7; TRBD2 agrees at 8 bases. J gave up 0 bases and V 1 base, and 5 bases lay outside the gene matches. The germline gives CDR1 LGHDT, CDR2 YNNKEL (reference sequence). The CDR3 is 16 amino acids. The CDR3 region is CASSQGTSPSSYEQYF. DNA for the CDR3: TGTGCCAGCAGCCAAGGGACTAGCCCGAGCTCCTACGAGCAGTACTTC.

Only a few counts were recorded for this clonotype. Given a much more abundant clone one base away, this may be a read error. J is TRBJ2-7 and V is TRBV6-2 or TRBV6-3; D possibly uses TRBD1 or TRBD2 (5 bases each). V lost 9 bases to trimming and J lost 5 bases, with 20 bases between them. Germline V CDR1 and CDR2: MNHEY, SVGEGT. The CDR3 contains 14 residues. For the CDR3, the DNA is TGTGCCAGTAAGAGAAGGGACGGCCCCCACGAGCAGTACTTC. It translates to CASKRRDGPHEQYF.

In this sample, this clonotype turned up a few times. A read error is possible here, since a much larger clone lies one base away. The gene calls are TRBV6-2 or TRBV6-3 and TRBJ2-1, with D maybe TRBD2 (5 bases). The CDR3 contains 13 residues. V was clipped by 5 bases and J by 3 bases, with 8 bases between them. Germline V CDR1 and CDR2: MNHEY, SVGEGT. DNA of the CDR3: TGTGCCAGCAGTAACCGGGACTACAATGAGCAGTTCTTC. Translation gives CASSNRDYNEQFF.

This clonotype was observed at least ten times. The CDR3 reads CSVGLGQRSYEQYF. The CDR3 DNA is TGCAGCGTTGGCCTCGGACAAAGATCCTACGAGCAGTACTTC. The chain joins TRBV29-1 to TRBJ2-7; a possible D gene is TRBD1 (5 bases). The CDR3 is made up of 14 amino acids. The germline V and J ends were trimmed by 4 bases and 1 base, with 14 bases remaining between them. Germline V gene sequence: CDR1 SQVTM, CDR2 ANQGSEA.

This clonotype showed up just a few times. The V gene is TRBV10-3, the J gene TRBJ2-3; D is unresolved. This CDR3 is 12 amino acids long. CDR1 is ENHRY, CDR2 SYGVKD, per germline. V was shortened by 7 bases and J by 5 bases, with 10 bases between the two germline ends. Here the CDR3 DNA reads TGTGCCATCACTGGGTCTAAAGATACGCAGTATTTT. Its translation: CAITGSKDTQYF.

This clonotype occurred many times. The gene calls are TRBV2 and TRBJ2-1; D gene uncertain. The germline V gene has CDR1 SNHLY and CDR2 FYNNEI. Trimming left V 6 bases short and J 6 bases short, with 18 bases between. CDR3 size: 15 residues. CDR3 coding DNA: TGTGCCAGCAGACACGGCTCGGGTCTGTTCAATGAGCAGTTCTTC. Protein product: CASRHGSGLFNEQFF.

The V call is TRBV4-1, the J call TRBJ2-2; possible D gene TRBD2, 5 bases. Germline values: CDR1 MGHRA, CDR2 YSYEKL. The CDR3 has 19 residues. V lost 2 bases and J lost 0, with 19 bases in between. The CDR3 loop reads CASSQMGLRANSNTGELFF. The CDR3 DNA sequence: TGCGCCAGCAGCCAAATGGGTCTGAGGGCTAACTCGAACACCGGGGAGCTGTTTTTT.

This clonotype was recorded many times. J is TRBJ1-2 and V is TRBV7-2; TRBD1 agrees at 9 bases. With 1 base clipped from V and 6 bases from J, the junction kept 9 bases outside the gene matches. Germline CDR1 reads SGHTA; CDR2 reads FQGNSA. The CDR3 totals 16 residues. The CDR3, as DNA: TGTGCCAGCAGCTTAGGATCCTGGTGGGACAGGGATGGCTACACCTTC. Translated: CASSLGSWWDRDGYTF.

The V and J genes are TRBV6-1 and TRBJ2-5; D possibly corresponds to TRBD2 (5 bases). V was cut by 4 bases and J by 3 bases, with 15 bases left in between. The CDR3 loop spans 15 amino acids. From germline, CDR1 is MNHNS and CDR2 SASEGT. The CDR3 reads CASSAQIASKETQYF. CDR3 DNA: TGTGCCAGCAGTGCCCAAATAGCTAGCAAAGAGACCCAGTACTTC.

Only a few counts were recorded for this clonotype. The gene calls are TRBV6-2 or TRBV6-3 and TRBJ2-7; the D gene is possibly TRBD1 (8 bases). Trimming removed 5 bases from V and 3 bases from J, with 20 bases in between. This CDR3 is 16 amino acids long. Looked up from germline, CDR1 is MNHEY and CDR2 is SVGEGT. The CDR3 coding sequence is TGTGCCAGCAGTATTCCCGGACAGGGAGGGTACTACGAGCAGTACTTC. It is translated as CASSIPGQGGYYEQYF.

In this sample, this clonotype turned up many times. J is TRBJ1-1 and V is TRBV12-3 or TRBV12-4; no reliable D call. V was clipped by 7 bases and J by 6 bases, with 18 bases between them. This CDR3 has 14 amino acids. The CDR3 coding sequence is TGTGCCAGCACCCCCAGTGGGTCGTGGTCTGAAGCTTTCTTT. It codes for CASTPSGSWSEAFF.

This clonotype was counted at least ten times. V usage is TRBV4-2 and J usage is TRBJ2-1, with D possibly matching TRBD1 (6 bases). Trimming left V 0 bases short and J 8 bases short, with 14 bases between. The CDR3 totals 15 residues. Germline CDR1 LGHNA, CDR2 YNFKEQ. The CDR3 here is CASSQEGGQPDEQFF. As DNA, the CDR3 is TGTGCCAGCAGCCAAGAAGGTGGACAGCCCGATGAGCAGTTCTTC.

This clonotype was recorded at least ten times. This chain uses TRBV7-2 with TRBJ1-6; TRBD1 is a possible D gene (5 bases). The CDR3 is 13 residues long. CDR1 SGHTA and CDR2 FQGNSA come from the germline V gene. Trimming removed 8 bases from V and 6 bases from J, with 11 bases in between. CDR3 sequence reads: CASRDGANSPLHF. In DNA, the CDR3 is TGTGCCAGCCGGGATGGGGCTAATTCACCCCTCCACTTT.

This clonotype appeared a few times. The chain combines TRBV12-3 or TRBV12-4 with TRBJ2-1; 11 bases match TRBD2. Trimming removed 2 bases from V and 6 bases from J; junction bases left unmatched: 6. This CDR3 spans 16 amino acids. The CDR3 DNA is TGTGCCAGCAGTTTACGGCTAGCGGGAGGCCGCAATGAGCAGTTCTTC. Encoded protein: CASSLRLAGGRNEQFF.

To note about this clonotype: A read error may explain this, as a much larger clone is one base away. This CDR3 reads CAWDQGIKTQYF. The CDR3 nucleotides are TGTGCCTGGGATCAGGGTATCAAGACCCAGTACTTC. This chain links TRBV30 with TRBJ2-5, with D possibly being TRBD1 (5 bases). Between the trimmed V and J ends, which lost 5 bases and 6 bases, there was a span of 13 bases. CDR3 size: 12 residues. CDR1 is GTSNPN, CDR2 SVGIG, per germline (reference sequence).

This clonotype was recorded at least ten times. V is TRBV9 and J is TRBJ2-1; 7 positions match TRBD1. The germline gives CDR1 SGDLS, CDR2 YYNGEE. V was pared by 0 bases and J by 4 bases, with 7 bases of the junction left unmatched. The CDR3 extends over 16 amino acids. The CDR3 spells CASSVAVGDSYNEQFF. DNA for the CDR3: TGTGCCAGCAGCGTAGCTGTTGGGGACAGTTACAATGAGCAGTTCTTC.

This clonotype has a handful of counts. V gene TRBV10-3 combines with J gene TRBJ2-5; possible D gene TRBD1, 6 bases. The CDR3 is 14 residues long. CDR1 is ENHRY, CDR2 SYGVKD, per germline. V was pared by 6 bases and J by 5 bases, with 16 bases between. The DNA of the CDR3 is TGTGCCATCAGCCCAGGGGCGTGGGGGGAGACCCAGTACTTC. Translation gives CAISPGAWGETQYF.

This clonotype was observed a few times. The chain is built from TRBV27 and TRBJ2-2; no clear D. The V end lost 8 bases, the J end lost 4 bases, and 14 bases lay between the germline ends. The CDR3 runs 14 residues. The germline V gene encodes CDR1 MNHEY and CDR2 SMNVEV (reference sequence). CDR3 region: CASRPTTVTGELFF. In nucleotides, the CDR3 is TGTGCCAGCCGACCCACGACGGTCACCGGGGAGCTGTTTTTT.

The count of this clonotype is one. The chain combines TRBV12-3 or TRBV12-4 with TRBJ2-2; 7 bases agree with TRBD2. With V trimmed by 2 bases and J by 1 base, 10 bases remained unmatched. The CDR3 runs to 18 residues. This chain's CDR3 is CASSLPETSLRNTGELFF. The CDR3 region has the DNA TGTGCCAGCAGTTTACCCGAGACTAGCCTCAGGAACACCGGGGAGCTGTTTTTT.